This T cell receptor (beta chain) originates from a study of T cell repertoires in cytomegalovirus infection. Background on the study: An indication of both CMV infection and matching HLA type came from public TCR beta signatures. The study, taken as a whole, reports: The response measured ex vivo was dominated by TCR beta clonotypes (HLA-C-restricted and CMV-specific).

TCRdb itself ran the reads through MiXCR, one entry per CDR3 protein. Of hundreds of thousands of distinct CDR3 sequences in the sample, under 40% were seen once. This clonotype has more than one count but fewer than ten. The antigen is undetermined. The V gene's germline CDR1 is KGHDR and CDR2 SFDVKD. V was clipped by 5 bases and J by 2 bases; unmatched bases: 3. CDR3 length: 14 residues. The receptor was isolated from a human donor in good health (CMV status not recorded). Some clones in this sample may be carry-over from other donors' samples. The genes are TRBV24-1 and TRBJ1-1; 8 bases are shared with TRBD1. Sequencing input: PBMCs. The chain's CDR3 is CATSGTGGNTEAFF. As DNA, the CDR3 is TGTGCCACCAGTGGAACAGGGGGAAACACTGAAGCTTTCTTT.